This TCR beta chain emerged from a study of HIV-infected patients and healthy controls. Regarding the study as a whole: Compared with healthy controls, HIV-infected patients showed less CDR3 sharing between individuals.

This clonotype qualifies as medium-sized. Its cognate antigen is unknown. No cell fractionation was done, so the repertoire covers all unsorted peripheral blood T cells. V lost 2 bases and J lost 8, with 13 bases in between. Germline V gene lookup returns CDR1 SNHLY and CDR2 FYNNEI. The CDR3 sequence is 14 residues long. cDNA was made from about 500 ng RNA using alpha and beta constant primers. Separate chain-specific third strand synthesis with multiplexing indices produced the alpha and beta libraries. Ligation attached cDNA to a 5' RACE adapter that carried a random hexamer and SP2 site. The SP2 site served as the priming point for second strand synthesis. TCRdb redid the calling of the 5' RACE reads with MiXCR, one entry per CDR3 protein. The table includes over 15,000 distinct CDR3 sequences, around 9.1% detected once.

The J gene is TRBJ2-1, the V gene TRBV2; D is possibly TRBD2 (5 bases). The TCR sequence derives from an adult in good health. The specimen was blood. The CDR3 sequence is CASSERVSVDEQFF. In nucleotides, the CDR3 is TGTGCCAGCAGTGAAAGAGTTAGCGTCGATGAGCAGTTCTTC.